Here is one T cell receptor (beta chain) with its context. Its antigen remains unidentified. Researchers partitioned CD4+ cells into CD45RA+ naive and CD45RA-negative memory subsets. Every subset had its genomic DNA shared out evenly among several immunoSEQ plates. Here immunoSEQ multiplex PCR was the method, and the copy in TCRdb shows in-frame clones only, minus some. This sample has millions of clones, with over 85% found just once. This specimen comes from a study of shared clonotypes between healthy human individuals. Overall study results and limits: Clonotypes not shared had lower generation probabilities than those common to all four donors. What rarefaction showed was incomplete sorted-subset sequencing despite large depth.

The V and J ends lost 8 bases and 5 bases, in that order; junction bases with no gene match: 11. CDR1 is SNHLY, CDR2 FYNNEI, per germline. This CDR3 region has 14 residues. The sequence derives from a man aged 18 to 30 in good health. Input material: naive CD4+ T cells sorted from blood. As to subset: CD45RA+ positively selected. J is TRBJ2-5 and V is TRBV2, with TRBD1 identical over 7 bases. CDR3 nucleotides: TGTGCCAGCTCGAGACAGGGCGTGTGGGAGACCCAGTACTTC. Its translation: CASSRQGVWETQYF.